Listed here is a single T cell receptor (beta chain). V lost 4 bases and J lost 5; bases outside the gene matches: 4. The CDR3 runs 13 residues. From germline, CDR1 is LGHNT and CDR2 FRNRAP. These data come from a study of blood T cell repertoires in COVID-19. Libraries were prepared by immunoSEQ multiplex PCR; TCRdb keeps only in-frame clonotypes and omits some of them. The sample consists of 200,000 to 300,000 clones, approximately 82% of them appearing once. The sequencing input was peripheral blood. J is TRBJ1-1 and V is TRBV12-5, with 7 bases lining up with TRBD1. The receptor was isolated from a woman aged 80 or over with acute or convalescent COVID-19. CDR3 in DNA: TGTGCTAGTGGTTCCGACAGGGCTACTGAAGCTTTCTTT. This encodes CASGSDRATEAFF.